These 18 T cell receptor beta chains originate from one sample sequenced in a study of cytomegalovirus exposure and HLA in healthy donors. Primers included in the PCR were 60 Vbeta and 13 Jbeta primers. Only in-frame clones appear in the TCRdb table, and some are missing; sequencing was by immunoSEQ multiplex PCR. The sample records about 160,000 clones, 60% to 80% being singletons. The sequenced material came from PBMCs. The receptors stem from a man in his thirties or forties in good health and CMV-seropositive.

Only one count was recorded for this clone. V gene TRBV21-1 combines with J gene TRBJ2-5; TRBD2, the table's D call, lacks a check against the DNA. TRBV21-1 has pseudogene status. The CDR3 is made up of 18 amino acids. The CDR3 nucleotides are TGTGCCAGCAGCTCCAAGAGCGGGTTGGCGGATCCAGAGGGGACCCAGTACTTC. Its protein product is CASSSKSGLADPEGTQYF.

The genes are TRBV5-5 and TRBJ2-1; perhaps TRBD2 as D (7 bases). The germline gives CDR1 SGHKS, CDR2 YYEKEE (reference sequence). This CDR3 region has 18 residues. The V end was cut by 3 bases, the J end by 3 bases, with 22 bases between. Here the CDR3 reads CASSSPIGAGANYNEQFF. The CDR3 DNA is TGTGCCAGCAGCTCCCCCATCGGCGCGGGGGCCAACTACAATGAGCAGTTCTTC.

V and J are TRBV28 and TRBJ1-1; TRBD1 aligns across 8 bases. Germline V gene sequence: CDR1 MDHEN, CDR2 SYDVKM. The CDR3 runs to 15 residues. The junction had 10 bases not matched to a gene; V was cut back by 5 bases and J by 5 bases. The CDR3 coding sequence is TGTGCCAGCAGTCCTCAGGGGGCCCTGGTTACTGAAGCTTTCTTT. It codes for CASSPQGALVTEAFF.

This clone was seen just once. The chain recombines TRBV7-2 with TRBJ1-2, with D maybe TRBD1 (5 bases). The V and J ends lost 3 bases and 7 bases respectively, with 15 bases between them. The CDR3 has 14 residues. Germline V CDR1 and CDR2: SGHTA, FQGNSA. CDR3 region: CASSFSGPTGGYTF. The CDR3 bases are TGTGCCAGCAGCTTCTCAGGACCCACAGGTGGCTACACCTTC. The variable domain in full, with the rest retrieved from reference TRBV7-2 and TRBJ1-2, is GAGVSQSPSNKVTEKGKDVELRCDPISGHTALYWYRQSLGQGLEFLIYFQGNSAPDKSGLPSDRFSAERTGGSVSTLTIQRTQQEDSAVYLCASSFSGPTGGYTFGSGTRLTVV.

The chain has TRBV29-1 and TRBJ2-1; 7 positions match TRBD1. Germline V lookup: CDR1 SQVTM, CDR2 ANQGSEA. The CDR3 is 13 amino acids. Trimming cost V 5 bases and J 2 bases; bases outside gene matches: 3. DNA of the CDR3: TGCAGCGTTAGGACAGGCCCCTACAATGAGCAGTTCTTC. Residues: CSVRTGPYNEQFF.

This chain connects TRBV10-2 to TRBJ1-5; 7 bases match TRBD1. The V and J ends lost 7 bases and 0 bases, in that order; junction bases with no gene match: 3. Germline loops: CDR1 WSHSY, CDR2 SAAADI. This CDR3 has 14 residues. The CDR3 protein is CASTGQYSNQPQHF. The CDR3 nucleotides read TGCGCCAGCACGGGACAGTATAGCAATCAGCCCCAGCATTTT.

CDR3 sequence reads: CASSESREFNSPLHF. CDR3 sequence (DNA): TGTGCCAGCAGTGAAAGTCGGGAATTTAATTCACCCCTCCACTTT. The chain has TRBV6-4 and TRBJ1-6; D remains ambiguous. The germline V gene has CDR1 MRHNA and CDR2 SNTAGT. This CDR3 region has 15 residues. V was trimmed by 3 bases and J by 6 bases, leaving 12 bases between them.

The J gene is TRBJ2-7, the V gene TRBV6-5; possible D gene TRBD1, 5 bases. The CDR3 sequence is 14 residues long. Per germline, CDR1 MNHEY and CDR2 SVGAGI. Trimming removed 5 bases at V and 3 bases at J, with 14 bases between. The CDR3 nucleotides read TGTGCCAGCAGTACCCGTCGGCAGGGCTACGAGCAGTACTTC. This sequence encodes CASSTRRQGYEQYF.

The CDR3 protein is CASSQDGQLSGANVLTF. The CDR3 DNA reads TGCGCCAGCAGCCAAGATGGACAGTTAAGTGGGGCCAACGTCCTGACTTTC. The V call is TRBV4-1, the J call TRBJ2-6, with D maybe TRBD1 (6 bases). Germline V gene lookup returns CDR1 MGHRA and CDR2 YSYEKL. With 0 bases removed from V and 3 bases from J, the gap between germline ends came to 12 bases. CDR3 length equals 17 residues.

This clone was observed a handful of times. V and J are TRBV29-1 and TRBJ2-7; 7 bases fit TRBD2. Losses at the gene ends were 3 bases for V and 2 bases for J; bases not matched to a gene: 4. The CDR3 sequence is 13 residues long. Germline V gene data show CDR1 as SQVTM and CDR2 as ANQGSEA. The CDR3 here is CSVEMLAAYEQYF. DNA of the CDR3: TGCAGCGTTGAGATGCTAGCGGCCTACGAGCAGTACTTC.

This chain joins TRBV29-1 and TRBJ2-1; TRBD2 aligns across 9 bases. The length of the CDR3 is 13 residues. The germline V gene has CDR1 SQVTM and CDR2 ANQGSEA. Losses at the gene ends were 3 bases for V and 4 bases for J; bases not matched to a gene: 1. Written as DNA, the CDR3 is TGCAGCGTTGAGCGGGGGGGATACAATGAGCAGTTCTTC. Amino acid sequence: CSVERGGYNEQFF.

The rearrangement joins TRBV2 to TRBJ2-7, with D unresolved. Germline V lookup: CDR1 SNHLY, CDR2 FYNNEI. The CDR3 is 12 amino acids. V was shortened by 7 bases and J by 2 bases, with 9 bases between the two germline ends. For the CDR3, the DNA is TGTGCCAGCATGGTACAAGCCTACGAGCAGTACTTC. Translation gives CASMVQAYEQYF.

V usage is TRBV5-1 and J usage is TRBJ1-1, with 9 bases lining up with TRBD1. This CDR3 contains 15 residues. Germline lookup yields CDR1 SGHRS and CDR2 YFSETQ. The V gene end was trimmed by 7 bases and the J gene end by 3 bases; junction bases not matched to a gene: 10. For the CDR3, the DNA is TGCGCCAGCCGACGGACAGGGGCAGTAGACACTGAAGCTTTCTTT. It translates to CASRRTGAVDTEAFF.

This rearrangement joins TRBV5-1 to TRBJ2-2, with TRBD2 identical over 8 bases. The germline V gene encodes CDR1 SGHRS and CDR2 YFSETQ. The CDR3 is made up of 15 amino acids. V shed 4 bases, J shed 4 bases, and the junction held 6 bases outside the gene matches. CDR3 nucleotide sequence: TGCGCCAGCAGCGTCGGGGGGGCCATCACCGGGGAGCTGTTTTTT. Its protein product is CASSVGGAITGELFF.

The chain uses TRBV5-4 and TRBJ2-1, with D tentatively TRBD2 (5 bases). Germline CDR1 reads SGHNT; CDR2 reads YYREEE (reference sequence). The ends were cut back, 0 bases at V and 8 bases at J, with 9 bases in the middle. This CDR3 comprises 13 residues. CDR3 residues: CASSLAPEDEQFF. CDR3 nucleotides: TGTGCCAGCAGCTTGGCCCCGGAGGATGAGCAGTTCTTC.

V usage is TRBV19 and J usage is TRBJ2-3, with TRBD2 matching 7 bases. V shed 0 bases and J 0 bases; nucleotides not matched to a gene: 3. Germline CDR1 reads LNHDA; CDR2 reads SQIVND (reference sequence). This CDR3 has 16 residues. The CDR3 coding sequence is TGTGCCAGTAGTATAGATCTAGCGGCTAGCACAGATACGCAGTATTTT. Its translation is CASSIDLAASTDTQYF.

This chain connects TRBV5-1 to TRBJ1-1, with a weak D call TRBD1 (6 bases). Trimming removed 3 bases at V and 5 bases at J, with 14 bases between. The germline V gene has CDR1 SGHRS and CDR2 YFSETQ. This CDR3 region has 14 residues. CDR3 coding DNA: TGCGCCAGCAGCTGGCAAGGGGGTGGGACTGAAGCTTTCTTT. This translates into CASSWQGGGTEAFF.

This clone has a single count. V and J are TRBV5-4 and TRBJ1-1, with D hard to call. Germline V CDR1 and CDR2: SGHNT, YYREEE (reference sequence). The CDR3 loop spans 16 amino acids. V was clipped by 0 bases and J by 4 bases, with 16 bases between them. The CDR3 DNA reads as TGTGCCAGCAGCTTGGGCGGCGATGCGGGCACCACTGAAGCTTTCTTT. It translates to CASSLGGDAGTTEAFF.